Following are 30 T cell receptor beta chains from one sample sequenced in a study of blood T cell repertoires in COVID-19. Sequencing was performed with immunoSEQ multiplex PCR; in TCRdb, only in-frame clones are kept and a portion is missing. The table lists about 91,000 clones, approximately 77% of them singletons. The specimen was peripheral blood. The receptor set was obtained from a woman older than 75 with acute or convalescent COVID-19.

This chain connects TRBV2 to TRBJ2-4; tentative D call: TRBD2 (7 bases). Trimming pared 2 bases from V and 2 bases from J, leaving 19 bases between. Germline V gene sequence: CDR1 SNHLY, CDR2 FYNNEI. This CDR3 comprises 18 residues. DNA of the CDR3: TGTGCCAGCAGTGAAAGGGTGGGGGGGCCGCTGACCAAAAACATTCAGTACTTC. Protein sequence: CASSERVGGPLTKNIQYF.

This clone occurred once. The chain recombines TRBV28 with TRBJ2-1, with 7 bases identical to TRBD2. The CDR3 runs to 19 residues. Germline V gene sequence: CDR1 MDHEN, CDR2 SYDVKM. V shed 6 bases, J shed 0 bases, and the junction held 17 bases outside the gene matches. CDR3 sequence: CASRSGSTRLAVSYNEQFF. The CDR3 region has the DNA TGTGCCAGCAGGTCTGGCTCCACTCGCCTAGCGGTCTCCTACAATGAGCAGTTCTTC.

This rearrangement joins TRBV19 to TRBJ2-3; perhaps TRBD2 as D (5 bases). Germline CDR1 and CDR2: LNHDA and SQIVND (reference sequence). The germline V and J ends were trimmed by 7 bases and 4 bases, with 12 bases remaining between them. The CDR3 extends over 13 amino acids. This chain's CDR3 is CASTGPGADTQYF. The CDR3 region has the DNA TGTGCCAGTACAGGCCCCGGGGCAGATACGCAGTATTTT.

The V call is TRBV5-1, the J call TRBJ1-2; D perhaps matches TRBD1 (6 bases). In germline, CDR1 is SGHRS, CDR2 YFSETQ. V gave up 0 bases and J gave up 5 bases, with 11 bases separating them. CDR3 length: 14 amino acids. Here the CDR3 reads CASSLADSRYGYTF. CDR3 bases: TGCGCCAGCAGCTTGGCGGACAGTCGGTATGGCTACACCTTC.

The J gene is TRBJ1-3, the V gene TRBV2; tentatively, D is TRBD1 (5 bases). This CDR3 is built from 13 residues. Germline V gene lookup returns CDR1 SNHLY and CDR2 FYNNEI. The ends were cut back, 5 bases at V and 2 bases at J, with 7 bases in the middle. CDR3 nucleotide sequence: TGTGCCAGCAGTCAGGGAACTGGAAACACCATATATTTT. It yields the protein CASSQGTGNTIYF.

The chain couples TRBV27 to TRBJ1-6; D may be TRBD1 (5 bases). Trimming took 4 bases from V and 10 from J, leaving 20 bases between them. The CDR3 spans 16 residues. Germline V gene data show CDR1 as MNHEY and CDR2 as SMNVEV (reference sequence). The CDR3 here is CASSSGGREIRSPLHF. DNA for the CDR3: TGTGCCAGCAGTTCGGGGGGACGGGAAATTCGGTCACCCCTCCACTTT.

The chain joins TRBV29-1 to TRBJ1-2, with TRBD1 matching over 7 bases. The CDR3 totals 14 residues. The germline gives CDR1 SQVTM, CDR2 ANQGSEA. V shed 7 bases, J shed 0 bases, and the junction held 8 bases outside the gene matches. This CDR3 is CSAETGSTNYGYTF. DNA for the CDR3: TGCAGCGCAGAGACAGGGTCAACTAACTATGGCTACACCTTC.

This clone was picked up one time. V is TRBV19 and J is TRBJ2-7, with D maybe TRBD1 (6 bases). Between the trimmed V and J ends, which lost 3 bases and 1 base, there was a span of 16 bases. This CDR3 spans 16 amino acids. Germline V lookup: CDR1 LNHDA, CDR2 SQIVND (reference sequence). The CDR3 loop is CASSIRTVGPSYEQYF. CDR3 bases: TGTGCCAGTAGTATCCGGACAGTCGGGCCTTCCTACGAGCAGTACTTC.

V and J are TRBV5-4 and TRBJ2-7; 9 bases map to TRBD1. Trimming cost V 0 bases and J 2 bases; bases outside gene matches: 6. The CDR3 is 16 residues long. CDR1 is SGHNT and CDR2 is YYREEE in the germline V gene (reference sequence). The CDR3 loop reads CASSLGTGGSTYEQYF. The CDR3 region has the DNA TGTGCCAGCAGCTTGGGTACAGGGGGCTCTACCTACGAGCAGTACTTC.

The rearrangement uses TRBV19 and TRBJ2-5, with 8 bases that match TRBD1. In germline, CDR1 is LNHDA, CDR2 SQIVND (reference sequence). The J segment lost 4 bases and the V segment lost 5 bases, leaving 3 bases of the junction unmatched. The CDR3 runs to 13 residues. In DNA, the CDR3 is TGTGCCAGTAGTGTCGGACAGGGAGAGACCCAGTACTTC. It encodes CASSVGQGETQYF.

This clone came up a few times. The CDR3 coding sequence is TGTGCCAGTAGTCTACTGGGGCAGGGGCTGTACAATGAGCAGTTCTTC. It specifies CASSLLGQGLYNEQFF. The chain has TRBV19 and TRBJ2-1; TRBD1 might be the D (6 bases). V was cut by 5 bases and J by 4 bases, with 18 bases left in between. CDR1 and CDR2 from the germline V gene are LNHDA and SQIVND (reference sequence). The CDR3 is 16 residues long.

The V gene is TRBV6-1, the J gene TRBJ1-3; 7 nucleotides agree with TRBD1. J was trimmed by 4 bases and V by 2 bases; bases with no gene match: 5. Germline V gene data show CDR1 as MNHNS and CDR2 as SASEGT. The CDR3 loop spans 15 amino acids. The CDR3 DNA follows: TGTGCCAGCAGTGAAACAAGGGGGCTCGGAAACACCATATATTTT. Amino acids: CASSETRGLGNTIYF.

The J gene is TRBJ1-6, the V gene TRBV30; possibly TRBD1 for D (5 bases). The CDR3 extends over 15 amino acids. CDR1 is GTSNPN, CDR2 SVGIG, per germline (reference sequence). V shed 0 bases and J shed 2 bases, with 8 bases lying between them. DNA for the CDR3: TGTGCCTGGAGTGTACCGACAGCCTATAATTCACCCCTCCACTTT. It codes for CAWSVPTAYNSPLHF.

This clone was counted between two and nine times. V gene TRBV5-6 combines with J gene TRBJ1-6; D is unclear. The CDR3 runs 12 residues. CDR1 and CDR2 from the germline V gene are SGHDT and YYEEEE. The V and J ends lost 0 bases and 11 bases respectively, with 6 bases between them. The CDR3 loop is CASSLGSPPLHF. DNA for the CDR3: TGTGCCAGCAGCTTGGGCAGTCCACCCCTCCACTTT.

V gene TRBV7-2 combines with J gene TRBJ2-5, with 8 bases identical to TRBD1. The junction had 6 bases not matched to a gene; V was cut back by 3 bases and J by 3 bases. In germline, CDR1 is SGHTA, CDR2 FQGNSA. The CDR3 runs 15 residues. CDR3 coding DNA: TGTGCCAGCAGCTTTTCGACAGGGGAGGAAGAGACCCAGTACTTC. Residues: CASSFSTGEEETQYF.

The rearrangement links TRBV5-1 to TRBJ1-2, with 9 bases fitting TRBD1. The CDR3 extends over 15 amino acids. Germline-derived CDR1 and CDR2 are SGHRS and YFSETQ. Trimming removed 3 bases from V and 4 bases from J; junction bases left unmatched: 7. The CDR3 loop reads CASSSRTGDVYGYTF. The CDR3 DNA reads TGCGCCAGCAGCTCCCGGACAGGGGATGTCTATGGCTACACCTTC.

The V call is TRBV19, the J call TRBJ1-3; 7 nucleotides align to TRBD1. In germline, CDR1 is LNHDA, CDR2 SQIVND (reference sequence). J gave up 0 bases and V 6 bases, and 5 bases lay outside the gene matches. The CDR3 totals 15 residues. CDR3 DNA: TGTGCCAGTAGAAGAGACAGGGACTCTGGAAACACCATATATTTT. Translating gives CASRRDRDSGNTIYF.

The chain employs TRBV7-2 and TRBJ1-2; 8 bases are a match to TRBD1. Germline CDR1 is SGHTA and CDR2 is FQGNSA. V lost 4 bases to trimming and J lost 8 bases; unmatched junction nucleotides: 12. This CDR3 has 15 residues. The chain's CDR3 is CASSYAGQGARGYTF. The CDR3 nucleotides are TGTGCCAGCAGCTATGCCGGACAGGGTGCGCGGGGCTACACCTTC.

In this sample, this clone turned up once. The rearrangement uses TRBV7-3 and TRBJ1-1, with TRBD1 as a possible D gene (6 bases). V was shortened by 3 bases and J by 4 bases, with 15 bases between the two germline ends. Germline-derived CDR1 and CDR2 are SGHTA and FQGTGA. The length of the CDR3 is 15 residues. CDR3 loop: CASSFQGSQATEAFF. The CDR3 DNA is TGTGCCAGCAGCTTTCAGGGGTCCCAGGCCACTGAAGCTTTCTTT.

This chain connects TRBV7-9 to TRBJ1-5; 8 bases are a match to TRBD1. This CDR3 region has 17 residues. Germline V CDR1 and CDR2: SEHNR, FQNEAQ (reference sequence). After removal of 3 bases from V and 6 bases from J, the junction contained 13 bases not matched to a gene. CDR3 amino acids: CASSFGRLTGVGQPQHF. The CDR3 region has the DNA TGTGCCAGCAGCTTTGGGCGACTGACAGGGGTCGGTCAGCCCCAGCATTTT.

V usage is TRBV18 and J usage is TRBJ2-1; TRBD2 agrees at 10 bases. The V gene's germline CDR1 is KGHSH and CDR2 LQKENI. This CDR3 is built from 16 residues. The junction had 9 bases not matched to a gene; V was cut back by 6 bases and J by 4 bases. Here the CDR3 DNA reads TGTGCCAGCTCGTGGGGGCTAGCGGGGGTTTACAATGAGCAGTTCTTC. Translated, it gives CASSWGLAGVYNEQFF.

CDR3 region: CASSLAQGNYEQYF. The CDR3 DNA follows: TGTGCCAGCAGCTTAGCTCAGGGGAACTACGAGCAGTACTTC. This chain joins TRBV7-2 and TRBJ2-7, with D tentatively TRBD1 (6 bases). V dropped 0 bases and J dropped 3 bases, with 9 bases sitting between them. Per germline, CDR1 SGHTA and CDR2 FQGNSA. The CDR3 loop spans 14 amino acids.

The chain employs TRBV28 and TRBJ1-1, with TRBD1 as a possible D gene (6 bases). From germline, CDR1 is MDHEN and CDR2 SYDVKM. V gave up 9 bases and J gave up 5 bases, with 22 bases separating them. This CDR3 spans 15 amino acids. The CDR3 protein is CASPRSGAGPTEAFF. In DNA form, the CDR3 reads TGTGCCAGTCCCCGATCAGGGGCAGGGCCAACTGAAGCTTTCTTT.

The chain is built from TRBV3-1 (or the pseudogene TRBV3-2) and TRBJ2-4; TRBD1 aligns across 8 bases. V trimming: 6 bases; J trimming: 5 bases; junction bases outside the gene matches: 9. Germline assignment: CDR1 LGHDT and CDR2 YNNKEL (reference sequence). The CDR3 covers 15 residues. CDR3 coding DNA: TGTGCCAGCAGTCTTTTTACAGGGGGTGAAAACATTCAGTACTTC. Encoded protein: CASSLFTGGENIQYF.

The chain is built from TRBV7-9 and TRBJ2-1; D might be TRBD2 (6 bases). In germline, CDR1 is SEHNR, CDR2 FQNEAQ (reference sequence). The CDR3 sequence is 14 residues long. V dropped 5 bases and J dropped 6 bases, with 14 bases sitting between them. Here the CDR3 DNA reads TGTGCCAGCAGCCTCCAGGAGGGCGGCAATGAGCAGTTCTTC. The encoded protein is CASSLQEGGNEQFF.

The chain has TRBV19 and TRBJ2-7; 10 positions agree with TRBD1. The CDR3 spans 14 residues. V lost 7 bases and J lost 3; bases outside the gene matches: 6. Germline lookup yields CDR1 LNHDA and CDR2 SQIVND (reference sequence). CDR3 residues: CASMSGTGVYEQYF. The CDR3, as DNA: TGTGCCAGTATGTCCGGGACAGGGGTCTACGAGCAGTACTTC.

The gene calls are TRBV21-1 and TRBJ1-5; the tabulated D call, TRBD1, remains unverified against the DNA. TRBV21-1 is an annotated pseudogene. The CDR3 extends over 15 amino acids. The CDR3 is CASSPNREFNQPQHF. DNA for the CDR3: TGTGCCAGCAGCCCGAACAGGGAATTCAATCAGCCCCAGCATTTT.

The V and J genes are TRBV30 and TRBJ1-5, with D possibly TRBD1 on 5 matching bases. This CDR3 has 16 residues. Trimming left V 4 bases short and J 5 bases short, with 21 bases between. Germline values: CDR1 GTSNPN, CDR2 SVGIG (reference sequence). CDR3 amino acids: CAWKGKQENWDQPQHF. CDR3 nucleotide sequence: TGTGCCTGGAAGGGTAAACAGGAGAATTGGGATCAGCCCCAGCATTTT.

This clone came up a few times. The CDR3 here is CASSLLHGDSNTEAFF. For the CDR3, the DNA is TGTGCCAGCAGCTTATTGCACGGGGACTCGAACACTGAAGCTTTCTTT. V usage is TRBV7-8 and J usage is TRBJ1-1, with D perhaps matching TRBD1 (5 bases). Germline lookup yields CDR1 SGHVS and CDR2 FQNEAQ. Between the trimmed V and J ends, which lost 2 bases and 1 base, there was a span of 14 bases. The CDR3 has 16 amino acids.

As for this clone: One end of the junction fails to match germline, which may point to a read error. CDR3 sequence (DNA): TGTGCTAGCAGCCCAGGGACACGAGGGCACGGGGAGCTGTTTTTT. It yields the protein CASSPGTRGHGELFF. V is TRBV7-7 and J is TRBJ2-2; possibly TRBD1 for D (6 bases). The CDR3 has 15 residues. The germline V gene encodes CDR1 SSHAT and CDR2 FNYEAQ (reference sequence).